A single TCR beta chain is shown here with its context. The antigen it recognizes is unknown. It has no much larger one-base neighbor in the sample; base qualities were not kept. This was a case-control study nested in a cohort of healthcare workers in London, UK, who had nasopharyngeal swab PCR tests and blood samples taken every week. Healthcare workers were enrolled in the week of the UK lockdown, from 23 to 31 March 2020, and were followed every week for up to 16 weeks. Libraries were built with 5' RACE. The instrument given in TCRdb is NextSeq 500. In the TCR library protocol, unique molecular identifiers were attached to individual cDNA molecules to correct for PCR bias and sequencing error. TCR alpha and beta chains were both sequenced, and the abundances of alpha and beta sequences in each sample were closely correlated with each other. The authors' analysis ran thus. V gene, J gene and CDR3 annotation of TCR sequences was performed with Decombinator V4. Expanded TCRs were defined as changing significantly between any two time points under a Poisson model with p below 0.0001. Abundances of TCRs were expressed as counts per million after normalisation to the total number of TCRs sequenced in each sample. TRAV1-2 paired with TRAJ12, TRAJ20 or TRAJ33 defined MAIT TCRs, while TRAV10 paired with TRAJ18 defined iNKT TCRs. VDJdb, accessed on 1 November 2021, was searched for TCRs annotated for CMV, EBV and SARS-CoV-2, and TCRs annotated for more than one antigen were excluded. TCRdb reworked the public reads: Q25 trimming with fastp, MiXCR clone assembly, productive beta chains retained. When rows share a CDR3 protein, they turn into one entry using the most common DNA and genes. What appears here as the V and J calls and clone size reflects TCRdb's work, not the paper's. The sample records approximately 98,000 distinct CDR3 sequences, over 10% of which are singletons. Roughly 2.9% of the sample is held by the ten biggest clonotypes.

The entry originates in a study of early T cells in non-severe SARS-CoV-2 infection (dated by TCRdb to 2020 to 2022). In the study overall: Because TCR sequencing relied on bulk RNA taken from unsorted whole blood, pairing of alpha and beta chains was not possible.

General findings and caveats noted by the study authors: VDJdb matching was skewed toward anti-spike CD8 responses and likely underestimated virus-specific expansions by missing private and CD4 specificities.

From a lookup of the germline V gene (reference sequence), CDR1 and CDR2 are LGHDT and YNNKEL. From its cysteine to its phenylalanine, the CDR3 spans 16 amino acids. Only the CDR3 portion is preserved as DNA: 48 bases, with reading frame beginning at the first base. The junction shows trimming of 4 bases on V and 4 bases on J, plus 19 bases between the germline ends. This TCR was recovered from an adult who was a healthcare worker with PCR-confirmed SARS-CoV-2 infection or an uninfected control (not recorded which). Input material: whole blood. The chain joins TRBV3-1 to TRBJ1-2; TRBD1 is a possible D gene, resting on 5 matching bases. The CDR3 amino acid sequence is: CASSPQPTTVAYGYTF. The nucleotide sequence reads TGTGCCAGCAGCCCACAACCAACGACAGTCGCCTATGGCTACACCTTC.